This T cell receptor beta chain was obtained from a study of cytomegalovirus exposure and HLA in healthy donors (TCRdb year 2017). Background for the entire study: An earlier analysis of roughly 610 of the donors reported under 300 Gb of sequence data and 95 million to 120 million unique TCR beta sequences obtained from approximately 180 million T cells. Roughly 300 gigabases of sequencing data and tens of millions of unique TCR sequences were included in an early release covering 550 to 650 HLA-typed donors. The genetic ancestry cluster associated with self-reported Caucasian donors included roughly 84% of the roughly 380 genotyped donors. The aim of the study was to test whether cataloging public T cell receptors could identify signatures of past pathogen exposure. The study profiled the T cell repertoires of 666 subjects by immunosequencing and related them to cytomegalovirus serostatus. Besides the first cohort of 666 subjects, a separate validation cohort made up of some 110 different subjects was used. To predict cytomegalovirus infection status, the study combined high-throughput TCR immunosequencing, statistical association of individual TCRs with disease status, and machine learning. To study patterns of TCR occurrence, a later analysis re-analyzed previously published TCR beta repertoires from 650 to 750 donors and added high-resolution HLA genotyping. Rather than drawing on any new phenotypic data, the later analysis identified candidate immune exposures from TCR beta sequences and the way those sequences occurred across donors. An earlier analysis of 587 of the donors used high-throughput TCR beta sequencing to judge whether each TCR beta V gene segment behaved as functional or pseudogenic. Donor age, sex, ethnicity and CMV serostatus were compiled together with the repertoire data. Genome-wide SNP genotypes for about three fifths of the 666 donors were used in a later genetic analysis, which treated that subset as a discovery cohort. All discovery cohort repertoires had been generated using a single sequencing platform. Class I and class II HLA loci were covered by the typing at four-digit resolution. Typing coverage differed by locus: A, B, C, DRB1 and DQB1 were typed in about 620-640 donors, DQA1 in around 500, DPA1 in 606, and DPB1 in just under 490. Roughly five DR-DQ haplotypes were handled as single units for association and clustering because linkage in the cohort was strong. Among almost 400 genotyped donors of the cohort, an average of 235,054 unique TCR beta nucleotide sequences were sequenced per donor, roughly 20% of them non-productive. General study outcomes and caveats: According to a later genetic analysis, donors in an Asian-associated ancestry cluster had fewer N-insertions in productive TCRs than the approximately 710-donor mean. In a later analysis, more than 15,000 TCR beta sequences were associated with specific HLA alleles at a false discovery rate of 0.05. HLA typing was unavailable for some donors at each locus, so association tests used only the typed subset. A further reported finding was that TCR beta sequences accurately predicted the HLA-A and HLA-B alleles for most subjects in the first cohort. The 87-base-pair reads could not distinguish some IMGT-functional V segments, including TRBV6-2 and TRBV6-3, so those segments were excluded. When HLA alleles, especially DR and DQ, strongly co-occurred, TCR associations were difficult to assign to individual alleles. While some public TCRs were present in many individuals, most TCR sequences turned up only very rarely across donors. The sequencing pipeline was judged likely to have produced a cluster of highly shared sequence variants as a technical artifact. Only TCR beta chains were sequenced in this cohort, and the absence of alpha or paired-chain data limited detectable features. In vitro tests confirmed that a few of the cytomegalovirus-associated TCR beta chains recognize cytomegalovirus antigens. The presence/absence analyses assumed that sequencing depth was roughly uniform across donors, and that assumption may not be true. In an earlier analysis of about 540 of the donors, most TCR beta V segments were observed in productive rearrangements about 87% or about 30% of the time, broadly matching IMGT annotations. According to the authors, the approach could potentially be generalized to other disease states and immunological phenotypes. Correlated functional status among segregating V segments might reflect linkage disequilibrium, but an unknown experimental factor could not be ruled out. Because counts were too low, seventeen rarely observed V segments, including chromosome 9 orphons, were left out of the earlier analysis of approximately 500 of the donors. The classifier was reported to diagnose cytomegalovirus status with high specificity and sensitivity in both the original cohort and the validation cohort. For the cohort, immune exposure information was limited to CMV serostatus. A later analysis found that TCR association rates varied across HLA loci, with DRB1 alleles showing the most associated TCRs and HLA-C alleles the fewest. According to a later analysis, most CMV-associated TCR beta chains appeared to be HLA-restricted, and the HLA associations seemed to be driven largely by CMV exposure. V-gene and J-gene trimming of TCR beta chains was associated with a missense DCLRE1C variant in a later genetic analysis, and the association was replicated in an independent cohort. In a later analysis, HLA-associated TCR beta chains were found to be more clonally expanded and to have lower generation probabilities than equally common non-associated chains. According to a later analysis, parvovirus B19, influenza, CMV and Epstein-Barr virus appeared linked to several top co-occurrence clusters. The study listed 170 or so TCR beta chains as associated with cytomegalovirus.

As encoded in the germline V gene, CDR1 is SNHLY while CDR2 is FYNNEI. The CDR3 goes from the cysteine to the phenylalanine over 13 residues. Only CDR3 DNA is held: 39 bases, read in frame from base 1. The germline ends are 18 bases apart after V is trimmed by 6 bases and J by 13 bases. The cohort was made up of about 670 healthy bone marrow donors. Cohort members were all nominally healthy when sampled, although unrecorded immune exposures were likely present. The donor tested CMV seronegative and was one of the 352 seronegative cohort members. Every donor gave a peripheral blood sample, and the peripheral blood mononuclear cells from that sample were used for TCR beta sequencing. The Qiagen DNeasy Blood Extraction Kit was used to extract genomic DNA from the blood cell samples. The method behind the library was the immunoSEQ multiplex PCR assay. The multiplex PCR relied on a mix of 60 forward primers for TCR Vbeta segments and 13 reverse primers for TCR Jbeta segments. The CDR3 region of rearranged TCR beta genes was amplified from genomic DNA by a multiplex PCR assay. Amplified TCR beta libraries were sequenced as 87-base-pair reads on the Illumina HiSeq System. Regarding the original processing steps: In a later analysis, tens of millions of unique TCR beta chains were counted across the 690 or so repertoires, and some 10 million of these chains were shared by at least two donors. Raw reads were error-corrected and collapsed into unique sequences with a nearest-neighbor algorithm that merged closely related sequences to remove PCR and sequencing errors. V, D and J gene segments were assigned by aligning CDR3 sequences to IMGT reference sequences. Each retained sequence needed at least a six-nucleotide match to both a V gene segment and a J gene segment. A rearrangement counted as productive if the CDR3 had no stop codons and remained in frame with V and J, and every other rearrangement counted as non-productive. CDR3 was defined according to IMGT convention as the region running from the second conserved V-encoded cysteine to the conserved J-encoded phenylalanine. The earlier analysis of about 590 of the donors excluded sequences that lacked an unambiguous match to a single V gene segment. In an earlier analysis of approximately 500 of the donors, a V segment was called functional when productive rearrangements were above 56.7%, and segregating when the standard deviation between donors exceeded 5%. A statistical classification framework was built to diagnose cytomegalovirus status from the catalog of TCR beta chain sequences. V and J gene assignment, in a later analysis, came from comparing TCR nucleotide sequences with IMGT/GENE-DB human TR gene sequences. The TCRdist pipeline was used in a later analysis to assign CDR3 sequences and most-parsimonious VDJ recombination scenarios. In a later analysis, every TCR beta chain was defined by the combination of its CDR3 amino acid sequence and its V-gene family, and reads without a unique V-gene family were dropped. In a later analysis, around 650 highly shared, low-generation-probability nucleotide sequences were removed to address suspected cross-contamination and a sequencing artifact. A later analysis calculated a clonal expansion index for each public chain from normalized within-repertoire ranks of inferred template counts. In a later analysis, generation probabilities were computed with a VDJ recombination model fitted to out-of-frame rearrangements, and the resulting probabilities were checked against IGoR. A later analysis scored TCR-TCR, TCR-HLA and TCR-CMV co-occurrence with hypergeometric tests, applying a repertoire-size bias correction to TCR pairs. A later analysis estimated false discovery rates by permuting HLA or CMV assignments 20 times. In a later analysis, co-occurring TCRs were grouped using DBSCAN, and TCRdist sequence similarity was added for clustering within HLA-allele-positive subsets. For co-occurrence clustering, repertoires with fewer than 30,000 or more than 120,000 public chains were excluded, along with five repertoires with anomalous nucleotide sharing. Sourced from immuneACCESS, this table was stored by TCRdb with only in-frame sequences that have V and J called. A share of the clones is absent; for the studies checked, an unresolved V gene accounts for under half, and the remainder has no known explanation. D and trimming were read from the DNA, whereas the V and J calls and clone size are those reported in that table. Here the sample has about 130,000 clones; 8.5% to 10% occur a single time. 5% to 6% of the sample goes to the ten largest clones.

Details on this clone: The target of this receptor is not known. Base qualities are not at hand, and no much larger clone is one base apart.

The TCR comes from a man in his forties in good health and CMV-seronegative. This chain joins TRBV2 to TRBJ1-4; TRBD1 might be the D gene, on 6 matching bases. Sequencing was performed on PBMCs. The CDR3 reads CASRVGQRSRLFF. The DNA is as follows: TGTGCCAGCAGAGTCGGACAGAGATCTCGACTGTTTTTT.